Each of the 13 T cell receptor beta chains below was sequenced from the same sample in a study of cytomegalovirus exposure and HLA in healthy donors. Primers for the PCR totalled 60 Vbeta and 13 Jbeta. Only in-frame clones appear in the TCRdb table, and some are missing; sequencing was by immunoSEQ multiplex PCR. The table records approximately 110,000 clones, over 80% of them present only once. Sequencing was carried out using PBMCs. The origin of the receptors is a man aged 18-30 years in good health and CMV-seronegative.

The rearrangement joins TRBV6-1 to TRBJ2-7; 7 nucleotides align to TRBD1. V trimming: 6 bases; J trimming: 1 base; junction bases outside the gene matches: 3. The germline V gene has CDR1 MNHNS and CDR2 SASEGT. CDR3 length: 13 amino acids. CDR3 sequence: CASRRQGSYEQYF. CDR3 bases: TGTGCCAGCAGACGACAGGGTTCCTACGAGCAGTACTTC.

The chain couples TRBV27 to TRBJ1-1; weak D call: TRBD1 (5 bases). V lost 6 bases, J lost 11 bases, and 13 bases lay in between. The germline V gene has CDR1 MNHEY and CDR2 SMNVEV (reference sequence). The CDR3 is 11 amino acids. This chain's CDR3 is CASSAGVLAFF. The CDR3 DNA is TGTGCCAGCAGCGCGGGGGTACTGGCTTTCTTT.

J is TRBJ1-1 and V is TRBV15, with D possibly being TRBD1 (6 bases). The CDR3 covers 14 residues. V was trimmed by 6 bases and J by 0 bases, leaving 11 bases between them. Germline lookup yields CDR1 LNHNV and CDR2 YYDKDF (reference sequence). Here the CDR3 reads CATSRDNMNTEAFF. In nucleotides, the CDR3 is TGTGCCACCAGTCGGGACAACATGAACACTGAAGCTTTCTTT.

The CDR3 DNA is TGTGCCAGCAGTTTAAAAATCCCTAGCAGCTCCTACGAGCAGTACTTC. It specifies CASSLKIPSSSYEQYF. This sequence joins TRBV28 and TRBJ2-7; possibly TRBD2 for D (5 bases). The CDR3 covers 16 residues. Germline V CDR1 and CDR2: MDHEN, SYDVKM. The V end lost 2 bases, the J end lost 0 bases, and 14 bases lay between the germline ends.

The chain joins TRBV5-4 to TRBJ1-1; no clear D gene. Germline V gives CDR1 SGHNT, CDR2 YYREEE (reference sequence). V dropped 5 bases and J dropped 5 bases, with 10 bases sitting between them. CDR3 length: 12 amino acids. The CDR3 reads CASRETGTEAFF. The CDR3 nucleotides read TGTGCCAGCAGGGAGACTGGGACTGAAGCTTTCTTT.

The chain is built from TRBV27 and TRBJ2-3; 7 bases agree with TRBD2. Unmatched junction bases numbered 7, after V lost 2 bases and J lost 2 bases. Germline lookup yields CDR1 MNHEY and CDR2 SMNVEV (reference sequence). The CDR3 is 16 amino acids. This chain's CDR3 is CASSLRPSGVTDTQYF. The CDR3 coding sequence is TGTGCCAGCAGTTTAAGGCCTAGCGGAGTCACAGATACGCAGTATTTT.

The chain couples TRBV10-3 to TRBJ2-7; D perhaps matches TRBD1 (6 bases). The CDR3 runs to 12 residues. CDR1 is ENHRY and CDR2 is SYGVKD in the germline V gene. Trimming pared 3 bases from V and 3 bases from J, leaving 6 bases between. The CDR3 region is CAISEQGYEQYF. The DNA for the CDR3 is TGTGCCATCAGTGAACAGGGCTACGAGCAGTACTTC.

V is TRBV6-5 and J is TRBJ1-1, with TRBD1 as a possible D gene (5 bases). The CDR3 is 15 residues long. In germline, CDR1 is MNHEY, CDR2 SVGAGI. The V end lost 0 bases, the J end lost 4 bases, and 12 bases lay between the germline ends. In nucleotides, the CDR3 is TGTGCCAGCAGTTACTCGCCAGGGTACGGCACTGAAGCTTTCTTT. Translating gives CASSYSPGYGTEAFF.

The CDR3 DNA reads TGTGCCAGTGCTCCCGGGACAGGGGGCTCCTACGAGCAGTACTTC. Protein product: CASAPGTGGSYEQYF. This chain links TRBV19 with TRBJ2-7, with 11 bases identical to TRBD1. J was trimmed by 0 bases and V by 8 bases; bases with no gene match: 6. There are 15 residues in the CDR3. Germline assignment: CDR1 LNHDA and CDR2 SQIVND (reference sequence).

The genes are TRBV5-1 and TRBJ2-1; 13 positions match TRBD2. The CDR3 runs 16 residues. Germline trimming cut 4 bases from V and 9 bases from J; bases unmatched to any gene: 10. The germline V gene encodes CDR1 SGHRS and CDR2 YFSETQ. This chain's CDR3 is CASSTGTSGTQSEQFF. The CDR3 coding sequence is TGCGCCAGCAGCACCGGGACTAGCGGGACCCAGAGTGAGCAGTTCTTC.

The J gene is TRBJ2-7, the V gene TRBV5-5, with unresolved D. V was cut by 2 bases and J by 0 bases, with 3 bases left in between. There are 12 residues in the CDR3. Germline V gene data show CDR1 as SGHKS and CDR2 as YYEKEE (reference sequence). CDR3 protein: CASSFYSYEQYF. In DNA form, the CDR3 reads TGTGCCAGCAGCTTCTACTCCTACGAGCAGTACTTC.

CDR3 in DNA: TGTGCCAGCGGACTAGCGGGAGCGGTTGAGCAGTTCTTC. Residues: CASGLAGAVEQFF. J is TRBJ2-1 and V is TRBV27; 13 bases are shared with TRBD2. The trim removed 8 bases at V and 9 bases at J, leaving 4 bases unmatched. Per germline, CDR1 MNHEY and CDR2 SMNVEV (reference sequence). The CDR3 runs 13 residues.

This rearrangement joins TRBV6-1 to TRBJ1-1, with 7 nucleotides matching TRBD1. CDR1 MNHNS and CDR2 SASEGT come from the germline V gene. V dropped 6 bases and J dropped 2; count of bases not matched to a gene: 6. This CDR3 has 14 amino acids. The CDR3 DNA is TGTGCCAGCAGAACCGGGACAGTAAACACTGAAGCTTTCTTT. Translated: CASRTGTVNTEAFF.